This is a list of T cell receptor beta chains from one sample in a study of shared clonotypes between healthy human individuals. Assay: immunoSEQ multiplex PCR; the TCRdb copy retains only in-frame clones and omits some. The table shows around 2,000,000 clones, with approximately 94% occurring only once. Sequenced sample: naive CD8+ T cells sorted from blood. The receptors derive from a man aged 18-30 years in good health. The CDR3 runs from the conserved cysteine through the conserved F or W. A D gene is named only where the DNA matches it firmly. The size of a clone is reported for some rows only, either as once, few or many, or as a class for expanded clones.

TRBV27	TRBJ1-2	NA	NA	CASSPDGYGYTF	TGTGCCAGCAGTCCGGACGGGTATGGCTACACCTTC
TRBV6-1	TRBJ2-2	few	NA	CASSGTIGELFF	TGTGCCAGCAGTGGGACAATCGGGGAGCTGTTTTTT
TRBV4-1	TRBJ2-1	NA	NA	CASSQEEGGASYNEQFF	TGCGCCAGCAGCCAAGAGGAGGGGGGGGCTTCCTACAATGAGCAGTTCTTC
TRBV9	TRBJ2-5	NA	NA	CASSDGGEETQYF	TGTGCCAGCAGCGATGGGGGAGAAGAGACCCAGTACTTC
TRBV13	TRBJ1-1	NA	NA	CASSLGRLNTEAFF	TGTGCCAGCAGCTTGGGACGGTTGAACACTGAAGCTTTCTTT
TRBV5-1	TRBJ1-2	NA	NA	CASSLTENYGYTF	TGCGCCAGCAGCTTGACAGAAAACTATGGCTACACCTTC
TRBV10-3	TRBJ1-1	NA	NA	CAISEGTPSEAFF	TGTGCCATCAGTGAGGGGACACCCTCTGAAGCTTTCTTT
TRBV30	TRBJ1-1	NA	NA	CAWSFTGTTEAFF	TGTGCCTGGAGTTTCACAGGGACCACTGAAGCTTTCTTT
TRBV7-8	TRBJ2-1	NA	TRBD2	CASSFPIAGVNKEQFF	TGTGCCAGCAGCTTCCCAATAGCGGGTGTGAATAAAGAGCAGTTCTTC
TRBV28	TRBJ1-4	NA	TRBD1	CASSFNPWTGGFF	TGTGCCAGCAGTTTTAACCCTTGGACAGGGGGGTTTTTT
TRBV19	TRBJ2-3	NA	TRBD2	CASSIPGLASTDTQYF	TGTGCCAGTAGTATCCCGGGACTAGCTAGCACAGATACGCAGTATTTT
TRBV27	TRBJ2-5	NA	NA	CASSLLGYQETQYF	TGTGCCAGCAGTCTCCTCGGTTACCAAGAGACCCAGTACTTC
TRBV4-3	TRBJ2-3	NA	TRBD2	CASSQDLLGEREKPDTQYF	TGCGCCAGCAGCCAAGATCTTCTGGGGGAGCGGGAGAAGCCAGATACGCAGTATTTT
TRBV9	TRBJ2-3	NA	TRBD2	CASSGLAGVNTDTQYF	TGTGCCAGCAGCGGGCTAGCGGGCGTTAACACAGATACGCAGTATTTT
TRBV11-3	TRBJ2-7	NA	NA	CASSLVAGASGEQYF	TGTGCCAGCAGCTTAGTTGCGGGTGCCTCGGGGGAGCAGTACTTC
TRBV29-1	TRBJ1-4	NA	TRBD1	CSVVRGDREKLFF	TGCAGCGTCGTCCGGGGGGACAGGGAGAAACTGTTTTTT
TRBV5-6	TRBJ1-6	NA	NA	CASSFAGYNSPLHF	TGTGCCAGCAGCTTCGCAGGGTATAATTCACCCCTCCACTTT
TRBV4-1	TRBJ2-2	NA	NA	CASSYVTDNTGELFF	TGCGCCAGCAGCTACGTGACGGATAACACCGGGGAGCTGTTTTTT
TRBV18	TRBJ2-7	NA	TRBD1	CASSSRDRAYEQYF	TGTGCCAGCTCAAGCCGGGACAGGGCCTACGAGCAGTACTTC
TRBV15	TRBJ2-7	NA	NA	CATSRSSGYEQYF	TGTGCCACCAGCAGATCGTCGGGCTACGAGCAGTACTTC
TRBV10-3	TRBJ2-7	NA	TRBD2	CAISETSGSTYEQYF	TGTGCCATCAGTGAGACTAGCGGGTCCACCTACGAGCAGTACTTC
TRBV5-6	TRBJ1-5	NA	NA	CASSSTGDQPQHF	TGTGCCAGCAGCTCAACGGGTGATCAGCCCCAGCATTTT
TRBV2	TRBJ1-2	NA	NA	CARKTDGSAGYTF	TGTGCCAGGAAGACGGACGGCTCGGCAGGCTACACCTTC
TRBV4-1	TRBJ2-7	NA	NA	CASSQEWAGSSYEQYF	TGCGCCAGCAGCCAAGAGTGGGCGGGAAGCTCCTACGAGCAGTACTTC
TRBV7-2	TRBJ2-7	NA	TRBD2	CASSLGRLAGVYYEQYF	TGTGCCAGCAGCTTAGGGCGTCTAGCGGGGGTTTACTACGAGCAGTACTTC
TRBV7-9	TRBJ2-1	NA	NA	CASSHRPQVDNEQFF	TGTGCCAGCAGCCACAGACCTCAGGTGGACAATGAGCAGTTCTTC
TRBV28	TRBJ1-6	NA	TRBD1	CASRSGTGHSPLHF	TGTGCCAGCAGATCCGGGACAGGGCACTCACCCCTCCACTTT
TRBV12-1	TRBJ1-1	once	NA	CASSPKGRFRSEAFF	TGTGCCAGCAGCCCAAAGGGCAGGTTCCGATCTGAAGCTTTCTTT
TRBV6-5	TRBJ2-7	NA	NA	CASSYSNSYEQYF	TGTGCCAGCAGTTACTCGAACAGCTACGAGCAGTACTTC
TRBV5-1	TRBJ2-7	NA	TRBD1	CASRQTGDAFAYEQYF	TGCGCCAGCAGGCAAACAGGGGACGCCTTTGCCTACGAGCAGTACTTC
TRBV30	TRBJ1-6	few	NA	CAWGAENYNSPLHF	TGTGCCTGGGGGGCAGAGAACTATAATTCACCCCTCCACTTT
TRBV27	TRBJ2-1	NA	TRBD2	CASSFGGGYNEQFF	TGTGCCAGCAGTTTCGGGGGGGGATACAATGAGCAGTTCTTC
TRBV6-5	TRBJ1-2	NA	NA	CASSYSGTYGYTF	TGTGCCAGCAGTTACTCTGGGACCTATGGCTACACCTTC
TRBV5-6	TRBJ2-7	once	NA	CASSLGTDEQYF	TGTGCCAGCAGCTTGGGGACAGACGAGCAGTACTTC
TRBV27	TRBJ2-2	NA	NA	CASSFPTGELFF	TGTGCCAGCAGTTTCCCCACCGGGGAGCTGTTTTTT
TRBV6-6	TRBJ1-1	NA	NA	CASSYYGPEAFF	TGTGCCAGCAGTTACTATGGCCCTGAAGCTTTCTTT
TRBV5-6	TRBJ1-2	NA	NA	CASSWGPSTADGYTF	TGTGCCAGCAGCTGGGGCCCCTCGACCGCTGATGGCTACACCTTC
TRBV4-2	TRBJ1-4	NA	NA	CASSLDPGGDEKLFF	TGTGCCAGCAGCCTCGACCCTGGCGGAGATGAAAAACTGTTTTTT
TRBV7-9	TRBJ2-3	NA	NA	CASSLPEQGTDTQYF	TGTGCCAGCAGCTTACCGGAACAGGGCACAGATACGCAGTATTTT
TRBV7-8	TRBJ2-2	NA	NA	CASSFDLNTGELFF	TGTGCCAGCAGCTTCGATCTGAACACCGGGGAGCTGTTTTTT
TRBV7-3	TRBJ1-6	few	NA	CASSSSGSPLHF	TGTGCCAGCAGCTCGTCGGGGTCACCCCTCCACTTT